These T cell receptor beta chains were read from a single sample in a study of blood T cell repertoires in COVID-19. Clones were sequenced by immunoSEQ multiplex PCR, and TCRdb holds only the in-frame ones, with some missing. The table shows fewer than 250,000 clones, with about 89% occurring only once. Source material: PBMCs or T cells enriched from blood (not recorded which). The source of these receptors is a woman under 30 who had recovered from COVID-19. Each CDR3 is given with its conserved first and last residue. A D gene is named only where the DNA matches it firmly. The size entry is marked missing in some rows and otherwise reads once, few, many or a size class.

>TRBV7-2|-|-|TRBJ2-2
CASSLDLVEENTGELFF
TGTGCCAGCAGCTTAGATCTCGTGGAGGAGAACACCGGGGAGCTGTTTTTT
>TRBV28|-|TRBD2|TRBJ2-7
CASRVGGTIYEQYF
TGTGCCAGCAGGGTGGGGGGGACCATCTACGAGCAGTACTTC
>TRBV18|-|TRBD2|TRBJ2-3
CASSPPKTSTTSDTQYF
TGTGCCAGCTCACCGCCAAAGACTAGCACCACTTCCGATACGCAGTATTTT
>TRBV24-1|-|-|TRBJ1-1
CATSGLGDTEAFF
TGTGCCACCAGTGGTCTAGGGGACACTGAAGCTTTCTTT
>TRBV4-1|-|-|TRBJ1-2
CASSQDWQGINGYTF
TGCGCCAGCAGCCAAGATTGGCAGGGGATAAATGGCTACACCTTC
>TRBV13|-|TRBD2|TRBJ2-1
CASSDGTSGQNEQFF
TGTGCCAGCAGCGACGGGACTAGCGGCCAGAATGAGCAGTTCTTC
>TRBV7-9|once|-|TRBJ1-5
CASSLYGPGGNQPQHF
TGTGCCAGCAGCTTGTATGGACCCGGAGGTAATCAGCCCCAGCATTTT
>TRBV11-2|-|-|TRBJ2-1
CASSFDTSSYNEQFF
TGTGCCAGCAGCTTTGACACCAGCTCCTACAATGAGCAGTTCTTC
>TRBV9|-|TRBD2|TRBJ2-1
CASSPGTSGNNEQFF
TGTGCCAGCAGCCCCGGGACTAGCGGCAACAATGAGCAGTTCTTC
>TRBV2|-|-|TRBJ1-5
CASRPRVAQPQHF
TGTGCCAGCAGGCCCAGGGTGGCTCAGCCCCAGCATTTT
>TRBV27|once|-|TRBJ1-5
CASSLGGGRNQPQHF
TGTGCCAGCAGTTTAGGGGGCGGACGCAATCAGCCCCAGCATTTT
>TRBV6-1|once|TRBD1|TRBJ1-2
CASSEASQGASGYTF
TGTGCCAGCAGTGAAGCAAGCCAGGGGGCGAGTGGCTACACCTTC
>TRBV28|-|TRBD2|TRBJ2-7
CASSPGGGGPYEQYF
TGTGCCAGCAGTCCCGGGGGGGGAGGTCCCTACGAGCAGTACTTC
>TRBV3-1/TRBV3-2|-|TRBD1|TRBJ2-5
CASSHPTGGVVTQYF
TGTGCCAGCAGCCACCCGACAGGGGGCGTCGTGACCCAGTACTTC
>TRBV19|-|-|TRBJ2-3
CASNRVVTDTQYF
TGTGCCAGTAACAGGGTTGTCACAGATACGCAGTATTTT
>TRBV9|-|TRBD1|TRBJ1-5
CASSAGQGWGEPQHF
TGTGCCAGCAGCGCCGGACAGGGCTGGGGGGAGCCCCAGCATTTT
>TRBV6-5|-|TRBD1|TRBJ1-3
CASSSGGQGVNTIYF
TGTGCCAGCAGTTCCGGTGGACAGGGAGTAAACACCATATATTTT
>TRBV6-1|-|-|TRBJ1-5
CASSEEGAYEPQHF
TGTGCCAGCAGTGAAGAAGGAGCCTACGAGCCCCAGCATTTT
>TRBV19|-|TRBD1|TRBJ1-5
CASRHRGSGNQPQHF
TGTGCCAGTAGACACAGGGGGAGCGGCAATCAGCCCCAGCATTTT
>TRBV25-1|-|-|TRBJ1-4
CASRKSGGLNEKLFF
TGTGCCAGCAGGAAGAGCGGGGGGCTTAATGAAAAACTGTTTTTT
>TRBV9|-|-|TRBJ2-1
CASNPGQSYNEQFF
TGTGCCAGCAACCCGGGACAATCCTACAATGAGCAGTTCTTC
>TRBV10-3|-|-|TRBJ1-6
CAISPSGERDNSPLHF
TGTGCCATCAGTCCCTCAGGGGAACGAGACAATTCACCCCTCCACTTT
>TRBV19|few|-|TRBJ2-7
CASRRGGDSYEQYF
TGTGCCAGTAGGAGAGGGGGTGATTCCTACGAGCAGTACTTC
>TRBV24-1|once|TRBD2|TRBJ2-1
CATSAAGGSYNEQFF
TGTGCCACCAGTGCAGCGGGGGGATCCTACAATGAGCAGTTCTTC
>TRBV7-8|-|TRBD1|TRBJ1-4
CASSLWPQGAGEKLFF
TGTGCCAGCAGCTTATGGCCCCAGGGGGCTGGCGAAAAACTGTTTTTT
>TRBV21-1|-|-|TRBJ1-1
CNRQGRWFEAFF
TGCAATCGACAGGGGAGGTGGTTTGAAGCTTTCTTT
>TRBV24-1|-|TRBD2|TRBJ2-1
CATSGLLAGGIDEQFF
TGTGCCACCAGTGGCTTACTAGCGGGGGGAATTGATGAGCAGTTCTTC
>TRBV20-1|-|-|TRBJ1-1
CSARDLGRTFF
TGCAGTGCTAGAGATCTGGGGAGGACTTTCTTT